The clone carrying this T cell receptor beta chain was detected only once. What it binds is not known. Other nucleotide sequences from this sample produce the same CDR3. The V gene's germline CDR1 is KGHSH and CDR2 LQKENI. The CDR3 sequence is 15 residues long. After removal of 0 bases from V and 10 bases from J, the junction contained 2 bases not matched to a gene. This entry belongs to a study of cytomegalovirus exposure and HLA in healthy donors. The table came from immunoSEQ multiplex PCR; TCRdb's copy has only in-frame clones and leaves some out. The table lists about 120,000 clones, 95% to 96% of them singletons. Study findings and constraints: Cytomegalovirus-associated status was assigned to about 170 TCR beta chains. A few chains linked to CMV were shown in vitro to be specific for CMV antigens. There were some public TCRs occurring in many donors, but most TCR sequences were rare. Later, an analysis found that TCR clusters from the first cohort tended to co-occur in the roughly 110 validation repertoires.

Sequencing used PBMCs. The sequence was collected from a man younger than 30 in good health and CMV-seronegative. The chain has TRBV18 and TRBJ2-1; 14 positions agree with TRBD2. The CDR3 here is CASSPPTSGRGEQFF. In nucleotides, the CDR3 is TGTGCCAGCTCACCACCGACTAGCGGGAGGGGAGAGCAGTTCTTC.